A single sample gave rise to the 7 T cell receptor beta chains below, sequenced in a study of T cells in Graves' hyperthyroidism and ophthalmopathy. Researchers took RNA transcripts and amplified the TCR beta CDR3 regions from them. The primer set for the first-round RT-PCR of the TCR CDR3 was HTBI. TCRdb reprocessed the multiplex PCR reads via MiXCR and lists one record per CDR3 protein. The profile shows just over 550,000 distinct CDR3 sequences, approximately 44% of them singletons. Sequenced: peripheral blood or thyroid tissue (not recorded which). The receptors were sampled from a woman between 18 and 29 years old with Graves' hyperthyroidism.

This clonotype was recorded a few times. This rearrangement joins TRBV11-3 to TRBJ2-7; D is undetermined. Trimming shortened V by 5 bases and J by 5 bases, and 13 bases separated the two germline ends. Germline CDR1 and CDR2: SGHNT and YENEEA. The CDR3 loop spans 13 amino acids. CDR3 residues: CASSRLSGDEQYF. The CDR3 DNA follows: TGTGCCAGCAGCCGCCTTAGTGGGGACGAGCAGTACTTC.

About this clonotype itself: The germline gene is not matched at one end of the junction; a read error may be the cause. The rearrangement links TRBV9 to TRBJ1-2; weak D call: TRBD1 (5 bases). Per germline, CDR1 SGDLS and CDR2 YYNGEE. This CDR3 is built from 15 residues. The CDR3 sequence: CASSTGGTELYGCTF. The CDR3 bases are TGTGCCAGCAGCACCGGGGGAACCGAGCTCTATGGCTGCACCTTC.

There are a few counts of this clonotype. The chain carries TRBV19 and TRBJ1-5, with D maybe TRBD1 (6 bases). CDR1 and CDR2 (germline): LNHDA, SQIVND (reference sequence). The CDR3 sequence is 15 residues long. Trimming shortened V by 5 bases and J by 0 bases, and 11 bases separated the two germline ends. This CDR3 reads CASSVGTSSNQPQHF. For the CDR3, the DNA is TGTGCCAGTAGTGTCGGGACAAGTAGCAATCAGCCCCAGCATTTT.

This chain connects TRBV7-3 to TRBJ1-2; D is unclear. Germline CDR1 is SGHTA and CDR2 is FQGTGA. CDR3 length: 17 amino acids. Trimming left V 1 base short and J 4 bases short, with 19 bases between. CDR3 region: CASSLIGSPQVIYGYTF. In DNA, the CDR3 is TGTGCCAGCAGCTTAATCGGGTCCCCCCAGGTAATCTATGGCTACACCTTC.

CDR3 amino acids: CASSVEVGAETQYF. CDR3 nucleotide sequence: TGTGCCAGCAGCGTAGAAGTGGGAGCAGAGACCCAGTACTTC. The rearrangement uses TRBV9 and TRBJ2-5; D may be TRBD2 (5 bases). The germline V gene encodes CDR1 SGDLS and CDR2 YYNGEE. This CDR3 region has 14 residues. Trimming took off 0 bases at V and 4 bases at J, with 10 bases between the two ends.

In the case of this clonotype: With a much larger clone just one base away, this may be a read error. The rearrangement uses TRBV29-1 and TRBJ1-2, with a possible D match to TRBD1 (6 bases). The germline V gene encodes CDR1 SQVTM and CDR2 ANQGSEA. The ends were cut back, 2 bases at V and 4 bases at J, with 11 bases in the middle. This CDR3 region has 13 residues. The CDR3 sequence: CSVERVRGYGYTF. CDR3 bases: TGCAGCGTTGAAAGGGTCAGGGGCTATGGCTACACCTTC.

This clonotype was counted once. At one end, the junction sequence differs from germline, possibly due to a read error. The chain uses TRBV29-1 and TRBJ1-2; the D is unclear. The CDR3 has 13 residues. Germline V gene sequence: CDR1 SQVTM, CDR2 ANQGSEA. DNA for the CDR3: TGCGGCGTTGAAGAGGCAGATAACTATGGCTACACCTTC. Protein product: CGVEEADNYGYTF.